These 9 T cell receptor beta chains were all obtained from the same sample, sequenced in a study of T-cell memory formation after mild COVID-19. TCRdb itself ran the 5' RACE reads through MiXCR, one entry per CDR3 protein. The sample shows about 360,000 distinct CDR3 sequences, around an eighth of them seen only once. The sequencing sample was made of PBMCs or a T cell subset sorted from them (not recorded which). These receptors were collected from a man aged 18-30 years who had mild COVID-19 (a few samples of this study predate the infection). Cell type and time point are not known.

The chain carries TRBV4-1 and TRBJ1-3; D gene uncertain. Germline CDR1 MGHRA, CDR2 YSYEKL. The CDR3 is 15 amino acids. The V end was cut by 0 bases, the J end by 5 bases, with 11 bases between. The CDR3 reads CASSQDPWARNTIYF. CDR3 nucleotides: TGCGCCAGCAGCCAAGATCCTTGGGCCCGAAACACCATATATTTT.

This clonotype was seen ten or more times. This chain uses TRBV29-1 with TRBJ2-5; D is unclear. The CDR3 totals 12 residues. Germline CDR1 reads SQVTM; CDR2 reads ANQGSEA. V was pared by 4 bases and J by 1 base, with 7 bases between. The CDR3 DNA follows: TGCAGCGTTGTGCCAGGCCAAGAGACCCAGTACTTC. Its protein is CSVVPGQETQYF.

The chain employs TRBV5-1 and TRBJ1-1; no clear D gene. CDR3 length: 13 residues. The V end was cut by 4 bases, the J end by 0 bases, with 7 bases between. Germline lookup yields CDR1 SGHRS and CDR2 YFSETQ. The CDR3 DNA follows: TGCGCCAGCAGCGCCACGATGAACACTGAAGCTTTCTTT. Translation: CASSATMNTEAFF.

This chain links TRBV7-6 with TRBJ2-3; D remains unclear. The CDR3 contains 16 residues. In germline, CDR1 is SGHVS, CDR2 FNYEAQ. V was cut by 2 bases and J by 0 bases, with 12 bases left in between. The CDR3 loop reads CASSLLGFSSTDTQYF. CDR3 DNA sequence: TGTGCCAGCAGCTTATTAGGCTTCTCTAGCACAGATACGCAGTATTTT.

A few counts support this clonotype. The J gene is TRBJ2-1, the V gene TRBV4-1; D is unresolved. This CDR3 comprises 16 residues. Trimming shortened V by 0 bases and J by 4 bases, and 13 bases separated the two germline ends. Germline V gives CDR1 MGHRA, CDR2 YSYEKL. CDR3 in DNA: TGCGCCAGCAGCCAAGATCCGGGCGGTGTTTACAATGAGCAGTTCTTC. Protein sequence: CASSQDPGGVYNEQFF.

This clonotype occurred once. V usage is TRBV14 and J usage is TRBJ1-2, with TRBD1 identical over 7 bases. The CDR3 totals 14 residues. Per the germline V gene, CDR1 is SGHDN and CDR2 is FVKESK. Trimming took 1 base from V and 8 from J; bases not matched to a gene: 7. The CDR3 nucleotides are TGTGCCAGCAGCCAAGCCCGACAGGGCGGAGGCTACACCTTC. Translating gives CASSQARQGGGYTF.

This clonotype has just a few counts. The genes are TRBV20-1 and TRBJ2-3, with D possibly being TRBD1 or TRBD2 (6 bases each). Germline loops: CDR1 DFQATT, CDR2 SNEGSKA (reference sequence). Trimming cost V 5 bases and J 4 bases, with 13 bases left between them. The CDR3 has 13 amino acids. In DNA form, the CDR3 reads TGCAGTGCTGATAGTGGGGGGCCAGATACGCAGTATTTT. Protein: CSADSGGPDTQYF.

The chain is built from TRBV9 and TRBJ1-5; possible D gene TRBD1, 5 bases. V gave up 4 bases and J gave up 3 bases, with 11 bases separating them. The length of the CDR3 is 14 residues. CDR1 SGDLS and CDR2 YYNGEE come from the germline V gene. CDR3 region: CASSTTEFNQPQHF. The CDR3 DNA follows: TGTGCCAGCAGCACGACAGAATTCAATCAGCCCCAGCATTTT.

The rearrangement uses TRBV9 and TRBJ2-7, with TRBD1 identical over 7 bases. The CDR3 is 15 residues long. CDR1 is SGDLS and CDR2 is YYNGEE in the germline V gene. Trimming took 2 bases from V and 1 from J; bases not matched to a gene: 6. CDR3 nucleotide sequence: TGTGCCAGCAGCGTGGGTTACAGGGGATCCTACGAGCAGTACTTC. This encodes CASSVGYRGSYEQYF.